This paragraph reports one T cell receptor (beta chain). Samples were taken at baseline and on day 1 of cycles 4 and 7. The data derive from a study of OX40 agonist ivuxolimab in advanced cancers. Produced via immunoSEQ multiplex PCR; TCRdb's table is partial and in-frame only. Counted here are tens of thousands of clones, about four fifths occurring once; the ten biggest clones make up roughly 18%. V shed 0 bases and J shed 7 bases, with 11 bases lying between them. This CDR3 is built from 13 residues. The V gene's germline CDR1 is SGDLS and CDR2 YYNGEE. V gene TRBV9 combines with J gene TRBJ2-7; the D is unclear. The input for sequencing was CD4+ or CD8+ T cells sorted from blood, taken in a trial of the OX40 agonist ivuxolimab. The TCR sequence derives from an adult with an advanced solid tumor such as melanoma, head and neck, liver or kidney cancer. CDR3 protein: CASSVGGSEEQYF. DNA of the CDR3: TGTGCCAGCAGCGTAGGTGGGTCGGAGGAGCAGTACTTC.